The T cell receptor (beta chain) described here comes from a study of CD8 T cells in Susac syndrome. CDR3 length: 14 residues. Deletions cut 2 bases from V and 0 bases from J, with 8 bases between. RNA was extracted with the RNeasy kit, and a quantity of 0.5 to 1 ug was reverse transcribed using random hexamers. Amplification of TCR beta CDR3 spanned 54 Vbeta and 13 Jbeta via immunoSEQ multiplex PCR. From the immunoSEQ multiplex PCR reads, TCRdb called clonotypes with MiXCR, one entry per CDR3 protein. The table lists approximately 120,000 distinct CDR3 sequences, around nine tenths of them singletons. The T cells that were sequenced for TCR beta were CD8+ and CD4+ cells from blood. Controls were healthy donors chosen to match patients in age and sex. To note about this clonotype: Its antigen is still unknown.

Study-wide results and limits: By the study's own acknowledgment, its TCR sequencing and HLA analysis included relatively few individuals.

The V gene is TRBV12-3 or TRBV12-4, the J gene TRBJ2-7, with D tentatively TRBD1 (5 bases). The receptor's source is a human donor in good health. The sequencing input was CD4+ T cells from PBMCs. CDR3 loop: CASSLQGFSYEQYF. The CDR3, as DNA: TGTGCCAGCAGTTTACAGGGCTTCTCCTACGAGCAGTACTTC.